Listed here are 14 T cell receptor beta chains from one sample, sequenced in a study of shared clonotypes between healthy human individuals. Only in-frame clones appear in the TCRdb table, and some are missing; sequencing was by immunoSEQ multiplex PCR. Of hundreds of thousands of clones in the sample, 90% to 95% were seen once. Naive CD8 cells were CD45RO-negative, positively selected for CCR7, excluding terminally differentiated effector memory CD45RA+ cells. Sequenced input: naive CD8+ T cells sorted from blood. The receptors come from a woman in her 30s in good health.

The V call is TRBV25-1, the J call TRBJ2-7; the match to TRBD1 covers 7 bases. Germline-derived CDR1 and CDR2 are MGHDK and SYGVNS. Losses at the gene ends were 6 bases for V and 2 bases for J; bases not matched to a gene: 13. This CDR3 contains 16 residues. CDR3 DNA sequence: TGTGCCAGCAGGAGTAGTCGGACAGGTAACCCCTACGAGCAGTACTTC. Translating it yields CASRSSRTGNPYEQYF.

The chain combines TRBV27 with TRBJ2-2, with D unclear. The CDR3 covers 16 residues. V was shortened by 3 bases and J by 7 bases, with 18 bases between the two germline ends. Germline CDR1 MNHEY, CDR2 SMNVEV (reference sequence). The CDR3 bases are TGTGCCAGCAGTTTCTCGACGGGCGAGTTGGTCGGGGAGCTGTTTTTT. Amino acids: CASSFSTGELVGELFF.

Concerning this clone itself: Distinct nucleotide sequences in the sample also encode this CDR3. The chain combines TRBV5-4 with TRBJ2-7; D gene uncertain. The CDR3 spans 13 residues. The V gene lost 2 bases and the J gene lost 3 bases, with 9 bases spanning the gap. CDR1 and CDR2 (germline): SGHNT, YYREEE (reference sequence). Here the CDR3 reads CASSFGQNYEQYF. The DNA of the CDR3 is TGTGCCAGCAGCTTTGGGCAAAACTACGAGCAGTACTTC.

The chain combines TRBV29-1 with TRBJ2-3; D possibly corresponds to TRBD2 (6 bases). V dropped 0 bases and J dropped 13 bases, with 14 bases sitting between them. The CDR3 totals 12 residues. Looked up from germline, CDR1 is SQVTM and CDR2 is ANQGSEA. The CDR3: CSVEDLYRREYF. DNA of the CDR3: TGCAGCGTTGAAGATCTTTATAGGAGGGAGTATTTT.

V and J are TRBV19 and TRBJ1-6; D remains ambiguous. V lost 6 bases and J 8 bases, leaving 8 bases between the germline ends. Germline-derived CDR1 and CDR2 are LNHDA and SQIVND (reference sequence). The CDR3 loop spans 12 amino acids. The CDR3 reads CASRSGHSPLHF. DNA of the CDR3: TGTGCCAGTAGGTCGGGTCATTCACCCCTCCACTTT.

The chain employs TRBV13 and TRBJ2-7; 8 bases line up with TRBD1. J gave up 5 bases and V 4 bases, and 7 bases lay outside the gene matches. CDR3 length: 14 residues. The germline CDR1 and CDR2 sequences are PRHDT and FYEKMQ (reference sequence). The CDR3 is CASSSDRATDEQYF. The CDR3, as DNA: TGTGCCAGCAGCTCGGACAGGGCAACGGACGAGCAGTACTTC.

The CDR3 protein is CASSQAIEPNTEAFF. CDR3 sequence (DNA): TGTGCCAGCAGCCAAGCGATAGAACCAAACACTGAAGCTTTCTTT. This chain joins TRBV4-2 and TRBJ1-1; no reliable D call. The ends were cut back, 1 base at V and 2 bases at J, with 11 bases in the middle. The CDR3 consists of 15 residues. Germline lookup yields CDR1 LGHNA and CDR2 YNFKEQ.

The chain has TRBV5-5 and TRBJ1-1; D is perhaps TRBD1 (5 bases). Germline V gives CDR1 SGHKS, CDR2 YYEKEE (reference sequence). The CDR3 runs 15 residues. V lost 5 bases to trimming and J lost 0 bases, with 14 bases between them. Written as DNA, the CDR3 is TGTGCCAGCAGACGGGGTAGGGGATTGAACACTGAAGCTTTCTTT. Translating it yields CASRRGRGLNTEAFF. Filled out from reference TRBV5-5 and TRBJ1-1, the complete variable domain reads DAGVTQSPTHLIKTRGQQVTLRCSPISGHKSVSWYQQVLGQGPQFIFQYYEKEERGRGNFPDRFSARQFPNYSSELNVNALLLGDSALYLCASRRGRGLNTEAFFGQGTRLTVV.

CDR3 nucleotide sequence: TGTGCCAGCAGCCCCACTAGCGGGAGTCCAGAGACCCAGTACTTC. It codes for CASSPTSGSPETQYF. J is TRBJ2-5 and V is TRBV11-2; 11 positions agree with TRBD2. The length of the CDR3 is 15 residues. Germline-derived CDR1 and CDR2 are SGHAT and FQNNGV. V lost 5 bases, J lost 4 bases, and 6 bases stayed unmatched.

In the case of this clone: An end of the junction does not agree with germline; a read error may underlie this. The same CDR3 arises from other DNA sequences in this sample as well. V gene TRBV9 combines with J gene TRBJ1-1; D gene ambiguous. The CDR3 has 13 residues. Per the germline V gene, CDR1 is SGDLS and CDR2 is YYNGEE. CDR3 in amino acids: CASSVEWNTEAFF. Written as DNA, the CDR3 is TGTGCCAGCAGCGTAGAATGGAACACTGAAGCTTTTTTT.

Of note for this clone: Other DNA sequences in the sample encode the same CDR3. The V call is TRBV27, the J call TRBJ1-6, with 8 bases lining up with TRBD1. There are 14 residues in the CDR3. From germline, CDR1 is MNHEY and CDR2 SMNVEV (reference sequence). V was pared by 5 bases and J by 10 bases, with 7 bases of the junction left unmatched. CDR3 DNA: TGTGCCAGCAGTCCCGGACAGGGAGGATCACCCCTCCACTTT. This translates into CASSPGQGGSPLHF.

CDR3 sequence reads: CASSLVRGLPSGANVLTF. Written as DNA, the CDR3 is TGTGCCAGCAGCTTAGTCAGGGGGCTCCCATCTGGGGCCAACGTCCTGACTTTC. V gene TRBV7-8 combines with J gene TRBJ2-6, with 8 nucleotides matching TRBD1. Germline CDR1 is SGHVS and CDR2 is FQNEAQ. Trimming cost V 1 base and J 1 base; bases outside gene matches: 6. The CDR3 covers 18 residues. The variable domain in full, with the rest retrieved from reference TRBV7-8 and TRBJ2-6, is GAGVSQSPRYKVAKRGQDVALRCDPISGHVSLFWYQQALGQGPEFLTYFQNEAQLDKSGLPSDRFFAERPEGSVSTLKIQRTQQEDSAVYLCASSLVRGLPSGANVLTFGAGSRLTVL.

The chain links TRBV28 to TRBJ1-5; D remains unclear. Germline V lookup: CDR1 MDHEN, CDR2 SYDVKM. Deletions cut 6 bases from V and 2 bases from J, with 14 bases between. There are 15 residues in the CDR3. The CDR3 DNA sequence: TGTGCCAGCAGCCTATACCGGAGGGGCAATCAGCCCCAGCATTTT. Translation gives CASSLYRRGNQPQHF.

CDR3 DNA sequence: TGTGCCACCCAGAAAGGAATTACTAGCACAGATACGCAGTATTTT. It translates to CATQKGITSTDTQYF. This chain joins TRBV2 and TRBJ2-3, with D unclear. The V and J ends lost 10 bases and 0 bases respectively, with 17 bases between them. CDR1 and CDR2 (germline): SNHLY, FYNNEI. This CDR3 region has 15 residues. Full variable domain (rest looked up from reference TRBV2 and TRBJ2-3): EPEVTQTPSHQVTQMGQEVILRCVPISNHLYFYWYRQILGQKVEFLVSFYNNEISEKSEIFDDQFSVERPDGSNFTLKIRSTKLEDSAMYFCATQKGITSTDTQYFGPGTRLTVL.